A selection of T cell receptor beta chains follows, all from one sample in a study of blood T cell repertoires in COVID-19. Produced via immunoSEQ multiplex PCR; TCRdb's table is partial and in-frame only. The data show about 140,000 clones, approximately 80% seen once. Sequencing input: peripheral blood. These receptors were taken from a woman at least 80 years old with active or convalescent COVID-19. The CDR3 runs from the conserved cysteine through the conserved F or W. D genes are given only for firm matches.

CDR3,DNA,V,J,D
CASSLVTGGNWGETQYF,TGTGCCAGCAGTTTAGTGACGGGGGGGAACTGGGGAGAGACCCAGTACTTC,TRBV27,TRBJ2-5,TRBD2
CASSQDRGGGNTIYF,TGCGCCAGCAGCCAGGACAGGGGTGGTGGAAACACCATATATTTT,TRBV5-1,TRBJ1-3,TRBD1
CASSPILTPEQYF,TGTGCCAGCAGTCCGATCTTGACACCCGAGCAGTACTTC,TRBV28,TRBJ2-7,.
CASSLMSGTGVYEQYF,TGCGCCAGCAGCCTAATGTCCGGGACAGGCGTCTACGAGCAGTACTTC,TRBV5-1,TRBJ2-7,TRBD1
CASSTRTGHGYTF,TGTGCCAGCAGTACACGTACAGGGCATGGCTACACCTTC,TRBV27,TRBJ1-2,.
CASSVGVGGAAANEQFF,TGTGCCAGCAGTGTGGGGGTAGGGGGAGCCGCGGCCAATGAGCAGTTCTTC,TRBV6-1,TRBJ2-1,.
CASSKGQGAGNEQFF,TGCGCCAGCAGCAAGGGACAGGGGGCGGGCAATGAGCAGTTCTTC,TRBV5-1,TRBJ2-1,TRBD1
CASSLGRVLMNTEAFF,TGTGCCAGCAGTTTAGGCAGGGTTCTAATGAACACTGAAGCTTTCTTT,TRBV27,TRBJ1-1,.
CAWSVGRGPGEQYF,TGTGCCTGGAGTGTAGGTAGGGGGCCAGGCGAGCAGTACTTC,TRBV30,TRBJ2-7,TRBD1
CASSYRGGPTTGELFF,TGTGCCAGCAGTTATCGCGGGGGTCCTACCACCGGGGAGCTGTTTTTT,TRBV6-5,TRBJ2-2,TRBD2
CASSKNRGGDYGYTF,TGTGCCAGCAGTAAAAACAGGGGGGGAGACTATGGCTACACCTTC,TRBV6-6,TRBJ1-2,TRBD1
CASSGGTGRTEAFF,TGTGCCAGCAGTGGGGGGACAGGGCGCACTGAAGCTTTCTTT,TRBV2,TRBJ1-1,TRBD1